This T cell receptor (beta chain) was sequenced in a study of CD8+CD57+ T cells in acquired aplastic anemia. Study at large: The sorted CD4+ and CD8+ cells yielded an average approximately 3 ug of DNA. In CD4+ cells, healthy donors produced an average of approximately 11 million reads. The study's findings and limits: CD8+ Simpson's diversity in patients was not significantly different from that in controls. A set of about 28 CD8+ CDR3 sequences was shared between patients and controls, and these sequences appeared highly expressed in patients.

Germline V gives CDR1 SQVTM, CDR2 ANQGSEA. Trimming shortened V by 7 bases and J by 5 bases, and 14 bases separated the two germline ends. CDR3 length: 12 amino acids. This clonotype came up many times. Its antigen is currently unknown. Template material for TCR beta VDJ and CDR3 profiling consisted of genomic DNA. From the reads, TCRdb called clonotypes with MiXCR, one entry per CDR3 protein. The data hold around 150,000 distinct CDR3 sequences, with roughly 48% observed a single time. The chain employs TRBV29-1 and TRBJ2-5; D is undetermined. The source material was sorted CD4+, CD8+, or CD8+CD57+ T cells (not recorded which) from PBMCs. This receptor was identified in a human donor in good health. CDR3 sequence reads: CSADPIGETQYF. The CDR3 coding sequence is TGCAGCGCTGACCCCATAGGGGAGACCCAGTACTTC.